This entry lists 15 T cell receptor beta chains sequenced from one sample in a study of cytomegalovirus exposure and HLA in healthy donors. Primers included in the PCR were 60 Vbeta and 13 Jbeta primers. The table came from immunoSEQ multiplex PCR; TCRdb's copy has only in-frame clones and leaves some out. The table shows about 150,000 clones, with roughly 73% occurring only once. Material: PBMCs. The receptors were gathered from a male donor in good health and CMV-seronegative.

CDR3 amino acids: CASSSRAGTSTDTQYF. The CDR3 DNA reads as TGTGCCAGTAGTAGCCGAGCGGGGACTAGCACAGATACGCAGTATTTT. V gene TRBV19 combines with J gene TRBJ2-3, with 7 bases lining up with TRBD2. J was trimmed by 0 bases and V by 4 bases; bases with no gene match: 7. CDR3 length equals 16 residues. Germline V gene lookup returns CDR1 LNHDA and CDR2 SQIVND (reference sequence).

The chain has TRBV19 and TRBJ1-1; a weak D match, TRBD1 (5 bases). CDR1 and CDR2 (germline): LNHDA, SQIVND (reference sequence). The CDR3 is 13 amino acids. V was cut by 1 base and J by 4 bases, with 7 bases left in between. This CDR3 reads CASSIGGGTEAFF. CDR3 DNA: TGTGCCAGTAGTATAGGGGGCGGCACTGAAGCTTTCTTT. Based on the CDR3 plus reference TRBV19 and TRBJ1-1, the full variable domain is DGGITQSPKYLFRKEGQNVTLSCEQNLNHDAMYWYRQDPGQGLRLIYYSQIVNDFQKGDIAEGYSVSREKKESFPLTVTSAQKNPTAFYLCASSIGGGTEAFFGQGTRLTVV.

This chain joins TRBV9 and TRBJ2-5, with TRBD2 as a possible D gene (5 bases). Germline-derived CDR1 and CDR2 are SGDLS and YYNGEE. The V end was cut by 0 bases, the J end by 3 bases, with 9 bases between. The CDR3 has 14 amino acids. The CDR3 loop reads CASSVDSAKETQYF. CDR3 bases: TGTGCCAGCAGCGTAGATAGCGCTAAAGAGACCCAGTACTTC. Supplemented by reference TRBV9 and TRBJ2-5, the full variable domain reads DSGVTQTPKHLITATGQRVTLRCSPRSGDLSVYWYQQSLDQGLQFLIQYYNGEERAKGNILERFSAQQFPDLHSELNLSSLELGDSALYFCASSVDSAKETQYFGPGTRLLVL.

This clone showed up just a few times. In nucleotides, the CDR3 is TGTGCCAGCAGCCAATCCTCCTTAAGTGGGAGATACGCTTTCTTT. It yields the protein CASSQSSLSGRYAFF. The rearrangement joins TRBV4-2 to TRBJ1-1; no reliable D call. Germline V gene data show CDR1 as LGHNA and CDR2 as YNFKEQ. V gave up 2 bases and J gave up 11 bases, with 21 bases separating them. This CDR3 contains 15 residues.

The genes are TRBV9 and TRBJ1-2; the D is unclear. Trimming pared 3 bases from V and 3 bases from J, leaving 12 bases between. The V gene's germline CDR1 is SGDLS and CDR2 YYNGEE. The CDR3 has 14 residues. CDR3 DNA: TGTGCCAGCAGCGAGTCCCCGGGTGACTATGGCTACACCTTC. It encodes CASSESPGDYGYTF. The whole variable domain, filled in from reference TRBV9 and TRBJ1-2, reads DSGVTQTPKHLITATGQRVTLRCSPRSGDLSVYWYQQSLDQGLQFLIQYYNGEERAKGNILERFSAQQFPDLHSELNLSSLELGDSALYFCASSESPGDYGYTFGSGTRLTVV.

This chain joins TRBV7-2 and TRBJ1-1, with D possibly being TRBD1 (5 bases). The germline V gene has CDR1 SGHTA and CDR2 FQGNSA. CDR3 length: 14 amino acids. The V and J ends lost 3 bases and 2 bases respectively, with 10 bases between them. The CDR3 nucleotides read TGTGCCAGCAGCTTTGCCAGGGTAAACACTGAAGCTTTCTTT. This gives the protein CASSFARVNTEAFF. Looking up the rest from reference TRBV7-2 and TRBJ1-1 gives the full variable domain: GAGVSQSPSNKVTEKGKDVELRCDPISGHTALYWYRQSLGQGLEFLIYFQGNSAPDKSGLPSDRFSAERTGGSVSTLTIQRTQQEDSAVYLCASSFARVNTEAFFGQGTRLTVV.

V and J are TRBV7-2 and TRBJ1-2; TRBD1 agrees at 10 bases. Trimming at V came to 5 bases and at J to 6 bases, leaving 6 bases not matched to a gene. Per germline, CDR1 SGHTA and CDR2 FQGNSA. The CDR3 spans 14 residues. The CDR3 coding sequence is TGTGCCAGCAGCACCTCGACAGGGGGCGATGGCTACACCTTC. Its translation: CASSTSTGGDGYTF.

The chain combines TRBV27 with TRBJ1-2, with 9 bases identical to TRBD1. Germline trimming cut 4 bases from V and 8 bases from J; bases unmatched to any gene: 14. CDR3 length equals 16 residues. Per germline, CDR1 MNHEY and CDR2 SMNVEV (reference sequence). CDR3: CASSSEDRGDLGGYTF. The CDR3 DNA sequence: TGTGCCAGCAGTTCCGAGGACAGGGGCGATTTGGGGGGCTACACCTTC.

The chain has TRBV6-1 and TRBJ2-7, with TRBD1 matching 7 bases. V shed 0 bases, J shed 0 bases, and the junction held 5 bases outside the gene matches. The germline CDR1 and CDR2 sequences are MNHNS and SASEGT. The CDR3 is made up of 16 amino acids. CDR3 sequence: CASSEATGDSSYEQYF. DNA of the CDR3: TGTGCCAGCAGTGAAGCGACCGGGGACAGCTCCTACGAGCAGTACTTC.

The chain links TRBV4-2 to TRBJ1-3, with TRBD1 matching 12 bases. The CDR3 runs 17 residues. V lost 5 bases and J lost 9; bases outside the gene matches: 14. Germline V gene lookup returns CDR1 LGHNA and CDR2 YNFKEQ. Written as DNA, the CDR3 is TGTGCCAGCAGCTCCTTACCCGGGGACAGGGGGCACGGCACCATATATTTT. The encoded protein is CASSSLPGDRGHGTIYF.

The V and J genes are TRBV4-3 and TRBJ2-3; D perhaps matches TRBD1 (5 bases). Deletions cut 0 bases from V and 3 bases from J, with 10 bases between. Germline V gene data show CDR1 as LGHNA and CDR2 as YSLEER. The CDR3 covers 15 residues. The chain's CDR3 is CASSQEGEDTDTQYF. For the CDR3, the DNA is TGCGCCAGCAGCCAAGAAGGGGAAGATACAGATACGCAGTATTTT.

The J gene is TRBJ2-5, the V gene TRBV9; no firm D call. The CDR3 contains 13 residues. Germline CDR1 reads SGDLS; CDR2 reads YYNGEE. Trimming took 5 bases from V and 1 from J, leaving 9 bases between them. In DNA, the CDR3 is TGTGCCAGCAGTGAAACAAGCCAAGAGACCCAGTACTTC. Translated, it gives CASSETSQETQYF.

The chain carries TRBV9 and TRBJ2-1; 9 nucleotides agree with TRBD2. Losses at the gene ends were 0 bases for V and 8 bases for J; bases not matched to a gene: 9. Germline V gene lookup returns CDR1 SGDLS and CDR2 YYNGEE. This CDR3 contains 16 residues. The CDR3 coding sequence is TGTGCCAGCAGCGTAGGCCGCGGGGGGGCCGTAGATGAGCAGTTCTTC. It codes for CASSVGRGGAVDEQFF.

This clone was observed a single time. The CDR3, as DNA: TGTGCCAGCAGTTATCTGGACAGGGGAAGTCAGCCCCAGCATTTT. This encodes CASSYLDRGSQPQHF. The rearrangement uses TRBV2 and TRBJ1-5; 9 nucleotides line up with TRBD1. The CDR3 has 15 amino acids. CDR1 is SNHLY and CDR2 is FYNNEI in the germline V gene. J was trimmed by 6 bases and V by 5 bases; bases with no gene match: 8.

This clone occurred a few times. The J gene is TRBJ2-1, the V gene TRBV4-3; 9 nucleotides line up with TRBD2. The CDR3 has 16 amino acids. Germline values: CDR1 LGHNA, CDR2 YSLEER. Trimming cost V 4 bases and J 2 bases; bases outside gene matches: 6. This chain's CDR3 is CASSRTTSGAYNEQFF. CDR3 DNA: TGCGCCAGCAGCCGAACGACTAGCGGAGCCTACAATGAGCAGTTCTTC.